This T cell receptor (beta chain) derives from a study of regulatory dendritic cells for organ transplantation. Broader study findings: The authors noted considerable between-person heterogeneity in alloreactive memory CD8+ cells. Memory CD8+ clonal expansion seemed more limited with regulatory than mature dendritic cells. Memory T cells were less diverse than naive, with memory CD8+ most oligoclonal.

With 1 base clipped from V and 8 bases from J, the junction kept 6 bases outside the gene matches. The CDR3 runs to 14 residues. Germline values: CDR1 SGHRS, CDR2 YFSETQ. Memory T cells were CD45RO+, naive were CD45RA+, sorted by FACS. About this clone: Its specificity is unknown.

Sequencing used immunoSEQ multiplex PCR; TCRdb keeps in-frame clones, though not all of them. This sample yields some 19,000 clones, of which around two thirds are seen a single time; roughly 0.96% belongs to the top ten. What was sequenced was memory CD4+ T cells from blood. Subset in this sample: CD45RO+ memory T cells. This receptor was identified in a human donor in good health. This sequence joins TRBV5-1 and TRBJ2-4; 7 positions agree with TRBD2. The CDR3 DNA sequence: TGCGCCAGCAGCTTGCAACTAGCGACTGACATTCAGTACTTC. Its protein product is CASSLQLATDIQYF. The full variable domain, in which reference TRBV5-1 and TRBJ2-4 provide the parts outside the CDR3, is KAGVTQTPRYLIKTRGQQVTLSCSPISGHRSVSWYQQTPGQGLQFLFEYFSETQRNKGNFPGRFSGRQFSNSRSEMNVSTLELGDSALYLCASSLQLATDIQYFGAGTRLSVL.